The clone carrying this TCR beta chain turned up a few times. Antigen unknown. This sample was included in a study of regulatory T cells in long-lasting Graves disease. Whole-study results and caveats: TCR diversity in persistent Graves' patients was below that of newly diagnosed ones.

Arm-PCR of CDR3 regions and iRepertoire HTBI primers were the basis on which TCR beta libraries were built. From the multiplex PCR reads, TCRdb called clonotypes with MiXCR, one entry per CDR3 protein. This sample carries 350,000 to 450,000 distinct CDR3 sequences, around 14% of them seen once, and the ten largest clones take roughly a sixth. CDR3 length: 11 amino acids. Germline V gene sequence: CDR1 ENHRY, CDR2 SYGVKD. V lost 5 bases and J lost 1, with 2 bases in between. The time point was: newly diagnosed GD, antithyroid drugs for less than 3 months. Isolated PBMC RNA provided the starting material for the TCR library. With EDTA tubes as the receptacles, about 10 milliliters of peripheral blood were drawn. The same data also contributed to another study, on T cells in Graves' hyperthyroidism and ophthalmopathy.

The origin of this receptor is a woman aged 25 to 39 with Graves disease. The chain recombines TRBV10-3 with TRBJ1-1; D unclear. Specimen: peripheral blood mononuclear cells (PBMCs), collected at new diagnosis, from a patient treated with antithyroid drugs. In DNA form, the CDR3 reads TGTGCCATCAGTTCGAACACTGAAGCTTTCTTT. Its protein is CAISSNTEAFF.